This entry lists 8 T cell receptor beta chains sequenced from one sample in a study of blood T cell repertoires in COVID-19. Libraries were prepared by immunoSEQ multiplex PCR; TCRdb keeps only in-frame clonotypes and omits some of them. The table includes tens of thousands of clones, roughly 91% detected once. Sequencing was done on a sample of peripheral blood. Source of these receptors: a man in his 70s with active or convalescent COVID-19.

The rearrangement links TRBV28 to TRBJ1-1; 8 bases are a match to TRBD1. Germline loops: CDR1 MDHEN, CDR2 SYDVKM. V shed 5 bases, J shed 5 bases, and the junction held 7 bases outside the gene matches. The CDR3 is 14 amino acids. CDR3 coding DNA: TGTGCCAGCAGTCCTCAGGGGGCTCGGACTGAAGCTTTCTTT. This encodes CASSPQGARTEAFF.

Here the CDR3 reads CASRTGGAYEQYF. In DNA form, the CDR3 reads TGCGCCAGCCGAACGGGGGGAGCCTACGAGCAGTACTTC. The chain combines TRBV5-1 with TRBJ2-7, with 7 bases that match TRBD2. The V gene end was trimmed by 7 bases and the J gene end by 2 bases; junction bases not matched to a gene: 6. The CDR3 extends over 13 amino acids. CDR1 is SGHRS, CDR2 YFSETQ, per germline.

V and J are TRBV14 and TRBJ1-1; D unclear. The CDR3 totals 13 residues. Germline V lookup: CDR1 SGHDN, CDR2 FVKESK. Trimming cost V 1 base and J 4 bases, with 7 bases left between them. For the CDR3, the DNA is TGTGCCAGCAGCCAAGCAAGCGGCACTGAAGCTTTCTTT. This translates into CASSQASGTEAFF.

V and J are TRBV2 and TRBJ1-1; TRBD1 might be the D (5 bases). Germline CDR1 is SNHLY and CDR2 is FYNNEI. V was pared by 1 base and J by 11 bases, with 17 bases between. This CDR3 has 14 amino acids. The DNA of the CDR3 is TGTGCCAGCAGTGAAGGTTTGAGCAGGGCAAAGGCTTTCTTT. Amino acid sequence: CASSEGLSRAKAFF.

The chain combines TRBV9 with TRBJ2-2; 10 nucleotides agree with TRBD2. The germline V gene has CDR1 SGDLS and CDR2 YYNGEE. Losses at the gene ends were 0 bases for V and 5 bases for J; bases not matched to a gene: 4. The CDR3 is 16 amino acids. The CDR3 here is CASSVAGTSVTGELFF. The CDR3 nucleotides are TGTGCCAGCAGCGTAGCCGGGACTAGCGTGACCGGGGAGCTGTTTTTT.

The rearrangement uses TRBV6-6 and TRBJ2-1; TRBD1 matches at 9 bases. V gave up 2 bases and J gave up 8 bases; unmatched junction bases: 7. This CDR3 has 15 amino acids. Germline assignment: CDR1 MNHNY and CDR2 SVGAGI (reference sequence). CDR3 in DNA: TGTGCCAGCAGTTACGGCGGGACAGGGTCATATGAGCAGTTCTTC. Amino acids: CASSYGGTGSYEQFF.

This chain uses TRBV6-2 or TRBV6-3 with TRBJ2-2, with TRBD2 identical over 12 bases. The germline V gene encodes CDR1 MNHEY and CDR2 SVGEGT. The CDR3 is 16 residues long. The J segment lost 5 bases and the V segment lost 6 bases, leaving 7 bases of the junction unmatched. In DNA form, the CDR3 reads TGTGCCAGCAGCCCGACTAGCGGGAGTATTACCGGGGAGCTGTTTTTT. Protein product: CASSPTSGSITGELFF.

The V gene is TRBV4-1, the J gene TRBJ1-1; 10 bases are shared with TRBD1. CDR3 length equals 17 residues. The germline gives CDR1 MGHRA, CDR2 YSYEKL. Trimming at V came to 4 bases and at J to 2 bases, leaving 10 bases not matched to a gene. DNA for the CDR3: TGCGCCAGCAGCCGAAGTAGGGGGACAGGGGCCAACACTGAAGCTTTCTTT. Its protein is CASSRSRGTGANTEAFF.